This TCR beta chain stems from a study of shared clonotypes between healthy human individuals. This CDR3 has 15 amino acids. Looked up from germline, CDR1 is MNHNS and CDR2 is SASEGT. The V end was cut by 1 base, the J end by 5 bases, with 14 bases between. TCRdb keeps only in-frame clones here, not all; method: immunoSEQ multiplex PCR. Of under 1,100,000 clones in the sample, around four fifths are singletons; the top ten hold approximately 1.5%. This TCR derives from a young man in good health. Sequencing input: memory CD4+ T cells sorted from blood. The sample's subset: CD45RA-negative fraction. The V call is TRBV6-1, the J call TRBJ1-2; no clear D. CDR3 sequence reads: CASSEVVKGLYGYTF. CDR3 sequence (DNA): TGTGCCAGCAGTGAAGTGGTGAAAGGCTTATATGGCTACACCTTC.